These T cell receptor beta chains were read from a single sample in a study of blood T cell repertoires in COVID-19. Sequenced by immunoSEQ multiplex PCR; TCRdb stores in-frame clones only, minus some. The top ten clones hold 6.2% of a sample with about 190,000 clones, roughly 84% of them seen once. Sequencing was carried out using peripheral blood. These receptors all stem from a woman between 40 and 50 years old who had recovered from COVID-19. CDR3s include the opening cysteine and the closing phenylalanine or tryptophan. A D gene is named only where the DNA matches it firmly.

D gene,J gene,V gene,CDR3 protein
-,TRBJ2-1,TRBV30,CASGLVDGQFF
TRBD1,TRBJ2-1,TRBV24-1,CATSSGTGLRNEQFF
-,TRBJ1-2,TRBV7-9,CASSFSSGGGGYTF
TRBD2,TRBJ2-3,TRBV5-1,CASSLGPWGAGVGNTQYF
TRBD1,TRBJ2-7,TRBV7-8,CASSLVWGEQGAYEQYF
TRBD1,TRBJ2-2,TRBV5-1,CASSLDRGVVTGELFF
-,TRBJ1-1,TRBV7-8,CASSDFKNTEAFF
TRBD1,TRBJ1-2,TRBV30,CAWRRQGANGYTF
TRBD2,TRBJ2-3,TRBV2,CASSEIGREITDTQYF
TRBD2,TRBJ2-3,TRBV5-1,CASIRSSSGSQDTQYF
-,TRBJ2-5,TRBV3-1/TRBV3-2,CASSQVRGAEETQYF
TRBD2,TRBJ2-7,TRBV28,CASSSGTSGSYEQYF
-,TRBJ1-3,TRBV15,CATSRESLDRGNTIYF
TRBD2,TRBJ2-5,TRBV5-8,CASSLGIAGAGETQYF
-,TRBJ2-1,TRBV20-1,CSAVQGNEQFF
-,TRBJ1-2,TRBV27,CASSLSGAPANYGYTF
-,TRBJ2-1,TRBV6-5,CASSYKGGIPYNEQFF
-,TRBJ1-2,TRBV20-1,CSASRVPYGYTF
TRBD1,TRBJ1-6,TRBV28,CASGQGDNSPLHF
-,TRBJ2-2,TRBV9,CASSEGGSANTGELFF
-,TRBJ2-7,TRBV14,CASSQGLEQYF
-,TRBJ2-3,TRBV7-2,CASSPGRGTDTQYF
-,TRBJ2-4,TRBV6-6,CASSSTGEKNIQYF
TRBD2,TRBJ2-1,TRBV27,CASSFLTTSAYNEQFF
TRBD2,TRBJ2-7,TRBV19,CASSIRGLGTAYEQYF
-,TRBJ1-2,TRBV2,CASSESGAPFYSNYGYTF
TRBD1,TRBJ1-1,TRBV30,CAWSVTGDAFF
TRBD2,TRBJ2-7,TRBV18,CASSPGGGGLAGEQYF
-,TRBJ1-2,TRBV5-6,CASSEGQYYGYTF
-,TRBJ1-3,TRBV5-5,CASSPGHDGNTIYF
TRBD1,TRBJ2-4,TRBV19,CASSSRAGGRDIQYF
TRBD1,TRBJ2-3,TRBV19,CASSGPGRGQGPTDTQYF
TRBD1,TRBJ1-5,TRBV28,CASSLDRAQPQHF
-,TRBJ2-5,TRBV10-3,CAIRGRGLYQETQYF
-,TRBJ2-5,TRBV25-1,CASSAPPAEETQYF
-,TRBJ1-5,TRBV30,CAWEKGDSNQPQHF
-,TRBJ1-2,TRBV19,CASSIATANYGYTF
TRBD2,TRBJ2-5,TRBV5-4,CASSLREGPGTQYF
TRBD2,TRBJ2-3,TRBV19,CASSRGGAIVGTDTQYF
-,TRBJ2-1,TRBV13,CASSLGRGAEQFF
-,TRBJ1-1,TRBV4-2,CASSPGEGRGAEAFF
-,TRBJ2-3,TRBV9,CASSVAAALGSDTQYF
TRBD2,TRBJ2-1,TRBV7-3,CASSLMEASGRDRDEQFF
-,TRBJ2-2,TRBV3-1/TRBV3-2,CASSQLTGRGPGELFF
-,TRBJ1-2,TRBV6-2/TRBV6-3,CASSRQTNYGYTF
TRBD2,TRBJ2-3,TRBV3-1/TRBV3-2,CASSQVVPSGSSTDTQYF
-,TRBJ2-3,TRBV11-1,CASSSRGQSTDTQYF
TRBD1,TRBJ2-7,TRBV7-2,CASSLQGSTGGKLREQYF
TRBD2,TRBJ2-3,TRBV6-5,CASSYLSGSHSDTQYF
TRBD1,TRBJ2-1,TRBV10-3,CASRQGANNEQFF
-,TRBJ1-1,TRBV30,CAWRRQGNTEAFF
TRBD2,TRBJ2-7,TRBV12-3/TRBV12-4,CASSSSGSYEQYF
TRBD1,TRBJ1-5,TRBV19,CASWTGINQPQHF
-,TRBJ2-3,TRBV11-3,CASSAGLGLYHTQYF
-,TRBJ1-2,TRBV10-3,CAISGGDGYTF